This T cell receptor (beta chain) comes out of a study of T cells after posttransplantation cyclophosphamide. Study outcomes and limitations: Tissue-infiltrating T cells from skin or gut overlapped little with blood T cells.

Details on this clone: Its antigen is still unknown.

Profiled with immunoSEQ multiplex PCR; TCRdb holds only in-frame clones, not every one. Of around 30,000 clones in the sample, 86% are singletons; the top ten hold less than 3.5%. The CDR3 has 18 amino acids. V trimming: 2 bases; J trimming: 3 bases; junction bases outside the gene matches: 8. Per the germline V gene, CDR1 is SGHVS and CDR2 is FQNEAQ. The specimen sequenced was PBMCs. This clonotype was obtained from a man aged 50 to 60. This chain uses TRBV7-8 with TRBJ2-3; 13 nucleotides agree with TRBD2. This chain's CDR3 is CASSLTLLAGGPTDTQYF. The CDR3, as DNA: TGTGCCAGCAGCTTAACCCTACTAGCGGGGGGGCCAACAGATACGCAGTATTTT.